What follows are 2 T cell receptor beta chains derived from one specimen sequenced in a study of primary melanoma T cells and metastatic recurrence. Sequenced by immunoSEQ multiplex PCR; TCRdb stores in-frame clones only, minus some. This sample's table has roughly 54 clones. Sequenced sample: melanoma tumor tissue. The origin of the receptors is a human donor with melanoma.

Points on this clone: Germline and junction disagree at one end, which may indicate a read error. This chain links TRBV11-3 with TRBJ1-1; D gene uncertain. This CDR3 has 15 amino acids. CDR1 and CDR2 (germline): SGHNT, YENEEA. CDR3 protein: CASSLNPGRNIEAFF. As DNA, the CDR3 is TGTGCCAGCAGCCTCAACCCTGGGAGGAACATTGAAGCTTTCTTT. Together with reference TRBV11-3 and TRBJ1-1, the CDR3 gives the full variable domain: EAGVVQSPRYKIIEKKQPVAFWCNPISGHNTLYWYLQNLGQGPELLIRYENEEAVDDSQLPKDRFSAERLKGVDSTLKIQPAELGDSAVYLCASSLNPGRNIEAFFGQGTRLTVV.

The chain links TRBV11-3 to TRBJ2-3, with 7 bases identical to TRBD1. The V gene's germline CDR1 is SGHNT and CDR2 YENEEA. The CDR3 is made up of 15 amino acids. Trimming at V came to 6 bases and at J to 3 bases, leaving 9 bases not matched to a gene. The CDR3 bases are TGTGCCAGCAGAGACGGGACAGCAGGGACAGATACGCAGTATTTT. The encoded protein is CASRDGTAGTDTQYF. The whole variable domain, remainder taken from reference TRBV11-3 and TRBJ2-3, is EAGVVQSPRYKIIEKKQPVAFWCNPISGHNTLYWYLQNLGQGPELLIRYENEEAVDDSQLPKDRFSAERLKGVDSTLKIQPAELGDSAVYLCASRDGTAGTDTQYFGPGTRLTVL.